The source of this TCR beta chain is a study of T cells after yellow fever vaccination. Study as a whole: Fractions containing few cells were prepared with SMART-Seq v4 Ultra Low Input. Study-level results: Clonotypes found in both CD4 and CD8 compartments made up a small share.

There are a few counts of this clonotype. The antigen remains undetermined. The CDR3 covers 14 residues. CDR1 and CDR2 from the germline V gene are DFQATT and SNEGSKA (reference sequence). After removal of 4 bases from V and 5 bases from J, the junction contained 4 bases not matched to a gene. 5'RACE template switching generated TCR cDNA, adding a universal primer site and UMIs. TCRdb reprocessed the 5' RACE reads via MiXCR and lists one record per CDR3 protein. The sample includes approximately 300,000 distinct CDR3 sequences, 10% to 15% of them seen just once. The sequence came from a man aged 25-45 years who received the YFV17D yellow fever vaccine. V is TRBV20-1 and J is TRBJ1-4; TRBD1 agrees at 10 bases. The starting material was CD4+ T cells sorted from PBMCs, obtained 45 days after the yellow fever booster vaccination. CDR3 in amino acids: CSAIGTGENEKLFF. CDR3 sequence (DNA): TGCAGTGCTATCGGGACAGGGGAAAATGAAAAACTGTTTTTT.